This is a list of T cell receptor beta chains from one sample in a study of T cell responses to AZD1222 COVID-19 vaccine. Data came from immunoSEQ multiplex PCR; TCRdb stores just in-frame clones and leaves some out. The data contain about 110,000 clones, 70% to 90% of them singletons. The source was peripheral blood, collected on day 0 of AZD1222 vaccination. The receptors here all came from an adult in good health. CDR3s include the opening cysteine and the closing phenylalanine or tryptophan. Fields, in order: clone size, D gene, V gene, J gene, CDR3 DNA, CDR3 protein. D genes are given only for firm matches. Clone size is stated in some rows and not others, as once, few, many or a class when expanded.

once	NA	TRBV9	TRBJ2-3	TGTGCCAGCAGCGTAGCGGCAAGGAGGGGGGAAGATACGCAGTATTTT	CASSVAARRGEDTQYF
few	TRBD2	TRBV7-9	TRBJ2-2	TGTGCCAGCAGCTTAGAGGGTTTCGGGACTAAGCTTACCGGGGAGCTGTTTTTT	CASSLEGFGTKLTGELFF
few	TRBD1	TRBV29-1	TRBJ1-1	TGCAGCGTTCACAGGGGTACTGAAGCTTTCTTT	CSVHRGTEAFF
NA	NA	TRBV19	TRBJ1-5	TGTGCCAGTAGTGCTAGCCGGGACAGCAATCAGCCCCAGCATTTT	CASSASRDSNQPQHF
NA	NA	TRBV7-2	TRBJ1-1	TGTGCCAGCAGCTTAGGTGGGACGACCATGAACACTGAAGCTTTCTTT	CASSLGGTTMNTEAFF
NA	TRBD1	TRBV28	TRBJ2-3	TGTGCCAGCAGGTCCCACAGGGGGTGGAGCACAGATACGCAGTATTTT	CASRSHRGWSTDTQYF
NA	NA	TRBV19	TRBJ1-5	TGTGCCAGTAGTATAGGCCCAGGGTTGGTTCAGCCCCAGCATTTT	CASSIGPGLVQPQHF
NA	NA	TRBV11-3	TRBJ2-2	TGTGCCAGCAGCAAAGAGGCGTACGGGGGCACGTCCGGGGAGCTGTTTTTT	CASSKEAYGGTSGELFF
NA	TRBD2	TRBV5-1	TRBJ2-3	TGCGCCAGCAGCGCTCGGACTAGCGGGAGCCCAGATACGCAGTATTTT	CASSARTSGSPDTQYF
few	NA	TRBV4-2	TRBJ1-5	TGTGCCAGCAGCCAAGAAAGGACAAGCAATCAGCCCCAGCATTTT	CASSQERTSNQPQHF
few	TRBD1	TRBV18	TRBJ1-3	TGTGCCAGCTCACCCCGGGACAGGGGAGCGGTCGGAAACACCATATATTTT	CASSPRDRGAVGNTIYF
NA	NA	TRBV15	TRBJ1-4	TGTGCCACCAGCAGAGTTAGGGACGGTCGAAATGAAAAACTGTTTTTT	CATSRVRDGRNEKLFF
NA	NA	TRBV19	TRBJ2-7	TGTGCCAGTACCACAGGTGGAGGGTACGAGCAGTACTTC	CASTTGGGYEQYF
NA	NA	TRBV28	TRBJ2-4	TGTGCCAGCAGTATACCGGGGGTTAACATTCAGTACTTC	CASSIPGVNIQYF
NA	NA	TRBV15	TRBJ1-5	TGTGCCACCAGCAGGGACCGTAATAGCAATCAGCCCCAGCATTTT	CATSRDRNSNQPQHF
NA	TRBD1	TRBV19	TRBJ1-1	TGTGCCAGTAGTTTTGGGCAGGGGGACACTGAAGCTTTCTTT	CASSFGQGDTEAFF
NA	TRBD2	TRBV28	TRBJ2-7	TGTGCCAGCAGAGCGACTAGCGGGAGACGCTACGAGCAGTACTTC	CASRATSGRRYEQYF
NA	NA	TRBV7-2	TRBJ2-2	TGTGCCAGCAGCTTAAACGGCCAACTAAAGATCCGGGAGCTGTTTTTT	CASSLNGQLKIRELFF
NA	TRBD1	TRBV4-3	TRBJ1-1	TGCGCCAGCAGCCAAGATAGCAGGGGGCGGGCCCTGGACACTGAAGCTTTCTTT	CASSQDSRGRALDTEAFF
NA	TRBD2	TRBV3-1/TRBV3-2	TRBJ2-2	TGTGCCAGCAGCCTAGGCGGGGGAGCGAGTACCGGGGAGCTGTTTTTT	CASSLGGGASTGELFF
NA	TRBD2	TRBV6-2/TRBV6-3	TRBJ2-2	TGTGCCAGCAGTTACGGACTAGATACCGGGGAGCTGTTTTTT	CASSYGLDTGELFF
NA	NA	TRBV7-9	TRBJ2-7	TGTGCCAGCAGCTTAGAGTACGAGCAGTACTTC	CASSLEYEQYF
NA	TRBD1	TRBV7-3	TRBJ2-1	TGTGCCAGCAGCTCCCATCGGACAGGATCCTACAATGAGCAGTTCTTC	CASSSHRTGSYNEQFF
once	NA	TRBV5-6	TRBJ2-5	TGTGCCAGCAGCGAAAAACTAGGGACCCAGTACTTC	CASSEKLGTQYF
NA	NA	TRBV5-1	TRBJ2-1	TGCGCCAGCAAGGAGTGGTCGGGGACCTACAATGAGCAGTTCTTC	CASKEWSGTYNEQFF
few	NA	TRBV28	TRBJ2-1	TGTGCCAGCAAGGGCAGGGCCTCCTACAATGAGCAGTTCTTC	CASKGRASYNEQFF
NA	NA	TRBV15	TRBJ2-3	TGTGCCACCAGCAGAAGGGGGGGTGCGGGGATCACAGATACGCAGTATTTT	CATSRRGGAGITDTQYF
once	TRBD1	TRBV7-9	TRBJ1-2	TGTGCCAGCAGCTCGACAGGGTCCTTTAACTATGGCTACACCTTC	CASSSTGSFNYGYTF
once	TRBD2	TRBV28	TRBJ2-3	TGTGCCAGCAGTGCGACATCGACTAGCGGGAGGGCCACAGATACGCAGTATTTT	CASSATSTSGRATDTQYF
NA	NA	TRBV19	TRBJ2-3	TGTGCCAGTAGTATTGGAGACCTTGGGGCCACAGATACGCAGTATTTT	CASSIGDLGATDTQYF
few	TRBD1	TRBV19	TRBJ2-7	TGTGCCAGTAGTATGGGGCGACAGGGGGACAACGAGCAGTACTTC	CASSMGRQGDNEQYF
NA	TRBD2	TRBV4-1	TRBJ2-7	TGCGCCAGCAGCCAAGATCGAGGAGCGGGGGACGAGCAGTACTTC	CASSQDRGAGDEQYF
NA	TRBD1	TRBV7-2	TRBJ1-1	TGTGCCAGCAGCTTCGAGCCCTTTGGGACAGGGGCAGGCAACACTGAAGCTTTCTTT	CASSFEPFGTGAGNTEAFF
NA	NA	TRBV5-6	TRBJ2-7	TGTGCCAGCAGCTTGGGAAGCGGGGAGCAGTACTTC	CASSLGSGEQYF
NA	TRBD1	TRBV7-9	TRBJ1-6	TGTGCCAGCAGCTTAAAGGGGGACAGGGATAATTCACCCCTCCACTTT	CASSLKGDRDNSPLHF
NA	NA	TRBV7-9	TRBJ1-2	TGTGCCAGCAGCCCTAGGGATAAGCCTAGCGAATGGAACTATGGCTACACCTTC	CASSPRDKPSEWNYGYTF
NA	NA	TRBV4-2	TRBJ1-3	TGTGCCAGCAGCCAAGATCTAGGTGGGTCCGCTGGAAACACCATATATTTT	CASSQDLGGSAGNTIYF
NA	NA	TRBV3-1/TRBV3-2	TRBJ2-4	TGTGCCAGCAGCCAACGGACGGGGTGGTCGAACATTCAGTACTTC	CASSQRTGWSNIQYF
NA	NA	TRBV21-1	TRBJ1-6	TGTGCCAGCAGCAATTATAGGGATTCAATTTCACCCCTCCACTTT	CASSNYRDSISPLHF
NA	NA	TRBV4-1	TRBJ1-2	TGCGCCAGCAGCCAAGATCGGCTGGGATATAGGGGCTACACCTTC	CASSQDRLGYRGYTF
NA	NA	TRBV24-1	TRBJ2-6	TGTGCCACCAGTCGCCCCGACTCTGGGGCCAACGTCCTGACTTTC	CATSRPDSGANVLTF